This T cell receptor beta chain is from a study of blood T cells in healthy people across ages. Germline CDR1 reads MNHEY; CDR2 reads SMNVEV (reference sequence). The CDR3 length is 12 residues. Primed by a sample-barcoded 5' primer and a J-beta primer mix, a second PCR proceeded for 7 to 11 cycles. TCRdb fed the 5' RACE reads into MiXCR, producing one record per CDR3 protein. Here the sample spans approximately 790,000 distinct CDR3 sequences, around 62% being singletons. Sample: blood. This chain joins TRBV27 and TRBJ2-5; D remains unclear. The DNA end favors TRBJ2-7, so the J call may be wrong. The receptor's source is a young man in good health. The CDR3 region has the DNA TGTGCCAGCAGCCCGAACCGATACGAGCAGTACTTC. Translation gives CASSPNRYEQYF.